This TCR beta chain was found in a study of OX40 agonist ivuxolimab in advanced cancers. Profiling relied on immunoSEQ multiplex PCR, and the TCRdb table lists in-frame clones only, not all of them. The data hold nearly 50,000 clones, with about nine tenths observed a single time. The V and J ends lost 4 bases and 4 bases respectively, with 23 bases between them. Germline V CDR1 and CDR2: MNHNS, SASEGT. The CDR3 runs 18 residues. The J gene is TRBJ2-1, the V gene TRBV6-1; weak D call: TRBD2 (6 bases). This clonotype originated in an adult with an advanced solid tumor such as melanoma, head and neck, liver or kidney cancer. The input for sequencing was CD4+ or CD8+ T cells sorted from blood, taken in a trial of the OX40 agonist ivuxolimab. The CDR3 here is CASSVVIQSGRPYNEQFF. CDR3 nucleotide sequence: TGTGCCAGCAGTGTTGTAATACAAAGCGGGCGGCCTTACAATGAGCAGTTCTTC.